This TCR beta chain was documented in a study of CD8 T cells in ankylosing spondylitis. Study findings and constraints: Clones that were linked to disease were CD8+ and were relatively rare in peripheral blood. Apparently characteristic of ankylosing spondylitis blood was a TCR beta motif (roughly eight highly homologous variants). Matched synovial fluid from ankylosing spondylitis patients was reported to be enriched for disease-linked clones.

Quantitative barcoded 5'-RACE was used to prepare TCR beta libraries. A single record per CDR3 protein comes from TCRdb applying MiXCR to the 5' RACE reads. The sample consists of 500,000 or so distinct CDR3 sequences, approximately 5.3% of them appearing once. The CDR3 is 16 residues long. With 0 bases removed from V and 2 bases from J, the gap between germline ends came to 13 bases. CDR1 SGHVS and CDR2 FNYEAQ come from the germline V gene. To note about this clonotype: Its antigen is unidentified.

The TCR originated in a male donor with ankylosing spondylitis. The chain is built from TRBV7-6 and TRBJ2-5, with D possibly matching TRBD2 (6 bases). Specimen: blood, either unsorted or a sorted T cell fraction (not recorded which). CDR3 bases: TGTGCCAGCAGCTTAGCGGATCTAGCGTGGCAAGAGACCCAGTACTTC. It codes for CASSLADLAWQETQYF. The whole variable domain, remainder taken from reference TRBV7-6 and TRBJ2-5, is GAGVSQSPRYKVTKRGQDVALRCDPISGHVSLYWYRQALGQGPEFLTYFNYEAQQDKSGLPNDRFSAERPEGSISTLTIQRTEQRDSAMYRCASSLADLAWQETQYFGPGTRLLVL.